The source of this T cell receptor (beta chain) is a study of persistence of HIV-infected CD4 T cells. Study-level findings and limits: TCRbeta richness was lower in CMV- and Gag-responding cells than in anti-CD3/anti-CD28-responding cells.

This CDR3 has 14 residues. Germline V gene data show CDR1 as SGHDN and CDR2 as FVKESK. The V gene lost 4 bases and the J gene lost 8 bases, with 17 bases spanning the gap. Cells were stimulated with overlapping HIV-1 Gag 15-mer peptides. CD40L/CD69 double-negative CD45RO-high memory CD4+ T cells were collected. Suppressive ART was started during chronic HIV-1 infection in these adults. Plasma HIV-1 RNA stayed below 50 copies/mL for at least 4 years. This clone was detected only once. As yet, its antigen is unknown. The libraries were made with immunoSEQ version 4 in survey mode. Template was genomic DNA at about 10 ng/uL, with up to 1 ug used per sample. Profiled with immunoSEQ multiplex PCR; TCRdb holds only in-frame clones, not every one. The sample holds 30,000 or so clones; roughly four fifths are singletons and the top ten take 18%.

This specimen consisted of CD4+ T cells sorted from PBMCs after roughly 17-hour stimulation, obtained from a patient who received antiretroviral therapy. The V call is TRBV14, the J call TRBJ1-2; D unresolved. This TCR was sampled from an adult woman with HIV who was CMV-seropositive. The CDR3 protein is CASSRRAQSTGYTF. Here the CDR3 DNA reads TGTGCCAGCAGCCGCCGGGCCCAAAGTACGGGCTACACCTTC. The full variable domain, rest sourced from reference TRBV14 and TRBJ1-2, is EAGVTQFPSHSVIEKGQTVTLRCDPISGHDNLYWYRRVMGKEIKFLLHFVKESKQDESGMPNNRFLAERTGGTYSTLKVQPAELEDSGVYFCASSRRAQSTGYTFGSGTRLTVV.